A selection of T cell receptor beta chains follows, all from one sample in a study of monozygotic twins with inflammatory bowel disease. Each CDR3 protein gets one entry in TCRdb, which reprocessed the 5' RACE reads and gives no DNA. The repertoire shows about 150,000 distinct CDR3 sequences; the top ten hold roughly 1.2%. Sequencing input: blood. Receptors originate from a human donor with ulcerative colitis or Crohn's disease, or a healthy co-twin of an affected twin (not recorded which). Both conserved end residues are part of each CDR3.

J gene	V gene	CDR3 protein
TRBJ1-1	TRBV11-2	CASSPRALWNTEAFF
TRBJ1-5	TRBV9	CASSAGAGQPQHF
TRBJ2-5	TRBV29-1	CSVVLMRTQYF
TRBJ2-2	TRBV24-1	CATSDFKDTGELFF
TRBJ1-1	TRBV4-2	CASSLLAGYSEAFF
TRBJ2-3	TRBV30	CAWSRGRARSADTQYF
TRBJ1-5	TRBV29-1	CSVVPGQGNQPQHF
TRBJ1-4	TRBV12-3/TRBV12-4	CASSLSASLRANEKLFF
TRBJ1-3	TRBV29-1	CSGRQVAGGTIYF
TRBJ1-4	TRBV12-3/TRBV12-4	CASSERTGLRSKLFF
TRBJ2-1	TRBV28	CASSTLTSGGINEQFF
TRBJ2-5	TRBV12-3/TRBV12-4	CASSFIGMYQETQYF
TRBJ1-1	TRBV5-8	CASTSGRRNTEAFF
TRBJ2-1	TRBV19	CASSSNRLAGTHNEQFF
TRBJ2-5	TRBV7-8	CASRAQETQYF
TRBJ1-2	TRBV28	CATPGQYYGYTF
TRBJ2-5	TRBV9	CASSSSGLKQETQYF
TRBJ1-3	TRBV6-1	CASRSSGNTIYF
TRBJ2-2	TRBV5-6	CASSSGTGRFTGELFF
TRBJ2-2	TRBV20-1	CSARGSLDTGELFF
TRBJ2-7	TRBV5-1	CASSFLAGGPGYEQYF
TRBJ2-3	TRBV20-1	CSAKGGKDTQFF
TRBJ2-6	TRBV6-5	CASSYSPVGWSGANVLTF
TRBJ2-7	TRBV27	CASSLSERLYEQYF
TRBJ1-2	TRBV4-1	CASSQGQGARYGYTF
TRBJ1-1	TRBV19	CASSTFQGDTEAFF
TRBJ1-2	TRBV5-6	CASIAGTKSYGYTF
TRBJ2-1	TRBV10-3	CAILGEGGSYNEQFF